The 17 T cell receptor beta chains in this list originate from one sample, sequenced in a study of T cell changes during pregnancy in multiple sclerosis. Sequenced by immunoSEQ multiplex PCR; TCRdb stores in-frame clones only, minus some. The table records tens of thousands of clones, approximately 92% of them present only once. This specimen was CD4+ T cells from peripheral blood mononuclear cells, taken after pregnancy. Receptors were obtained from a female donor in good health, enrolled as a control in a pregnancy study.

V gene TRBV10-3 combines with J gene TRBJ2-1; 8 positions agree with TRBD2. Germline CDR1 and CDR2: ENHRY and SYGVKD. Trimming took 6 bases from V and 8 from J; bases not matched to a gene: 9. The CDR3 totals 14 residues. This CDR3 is CAIRIGGAQYEQFF. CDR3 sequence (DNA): TGTGCCATCAGGATCGGGGGGGCGCAGTATGAGCAGTTCTTC.

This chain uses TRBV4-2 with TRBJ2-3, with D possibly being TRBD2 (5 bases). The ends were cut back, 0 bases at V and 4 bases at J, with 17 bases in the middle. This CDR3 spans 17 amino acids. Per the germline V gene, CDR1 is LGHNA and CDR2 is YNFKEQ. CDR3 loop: CASSQDPSRPPADTQYF. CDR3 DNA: TGTGCCAGCAGCCAAGACCCTAGCCGACCGCCCGCAGATACGCAGTATTTT.

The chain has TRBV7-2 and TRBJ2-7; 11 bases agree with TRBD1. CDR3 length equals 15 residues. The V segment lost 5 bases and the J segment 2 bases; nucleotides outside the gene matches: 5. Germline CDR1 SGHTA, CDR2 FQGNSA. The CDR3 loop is CASSRTGQGAYEQYF. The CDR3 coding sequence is TGTGCCAGCAGCCGAACGGGACAGGGGGCCTACGAGCAGTACTTC. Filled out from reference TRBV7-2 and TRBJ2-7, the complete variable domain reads GAGVSQSPSNKVTEKGKDVELRCDPISGHTALYWYRQSLGQGLEFLIYFQGNSAPDKSGLPSDRFSAERTGGSVSTLTIQRTQQEDSAVYLCASSRTGQGAYEQYFGPGTRLTVT.

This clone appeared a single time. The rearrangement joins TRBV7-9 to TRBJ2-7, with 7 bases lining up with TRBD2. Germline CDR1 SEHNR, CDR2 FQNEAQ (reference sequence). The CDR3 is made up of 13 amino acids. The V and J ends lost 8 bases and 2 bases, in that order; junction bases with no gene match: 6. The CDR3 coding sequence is TGTGCCAGCGGGAGGGCTAACCCCTACGAGCAGTACTTC. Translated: CASGRANPYEQYF.

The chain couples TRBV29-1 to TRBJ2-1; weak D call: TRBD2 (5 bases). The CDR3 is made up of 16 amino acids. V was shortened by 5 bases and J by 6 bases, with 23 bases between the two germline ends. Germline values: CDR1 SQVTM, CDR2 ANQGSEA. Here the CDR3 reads CSVPRFVSGPFNEQFF. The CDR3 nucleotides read TGCAGCGTTCCTCGTTTTGTCAGCGGTCCCTTCAATGAGCAGTTCTTC.

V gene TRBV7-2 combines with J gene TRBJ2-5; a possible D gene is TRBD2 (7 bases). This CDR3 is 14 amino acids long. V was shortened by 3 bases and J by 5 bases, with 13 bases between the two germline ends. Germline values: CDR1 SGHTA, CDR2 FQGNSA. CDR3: CASSFGGARETQYF. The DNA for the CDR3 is TGTGCCAGCAGCTTTGGGGGGGCTAGGGAGACCCAGTACTTC.

The CDR3, as DNA: TGTGCCAGTAGTATCCGGGACAGGGGTATTCAGCCCCAGCATTTT. Translated, it gives CASSIRDRGIQPQHF. The rearrangement uses TRBV19 and TRBJ1-5; 10 bases are a match to TRBD1. The trim removed 3 bases at V and 6 bases at J, leaving 5 bases unmatched. Germline V gene data show CDR1 as LNHDA and CDR2 as SQIVND (reference sequence). CDR3 length equals 15 residues.

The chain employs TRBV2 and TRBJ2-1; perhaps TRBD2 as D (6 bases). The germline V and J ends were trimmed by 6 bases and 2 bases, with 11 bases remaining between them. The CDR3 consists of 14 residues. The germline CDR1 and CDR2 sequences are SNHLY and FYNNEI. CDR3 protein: CASREGVAYNEQFF. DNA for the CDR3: TGTGCCAGCAGGGAGGGAGTCGCCTACAATGAGCAGTTCTTC.

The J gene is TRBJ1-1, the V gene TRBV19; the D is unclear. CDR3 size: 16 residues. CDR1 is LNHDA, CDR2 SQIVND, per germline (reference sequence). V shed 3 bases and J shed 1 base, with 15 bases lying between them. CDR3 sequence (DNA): TGTGCCAGTAGTATTGTTGGGGAGGTATGGAACACTGAAGCTTTCTTT. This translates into CASSIVGEVWNTEAFF.

The CDR3 reads CASRRQNAQETQYF. The CDR3 coding sequence is TGTGCCAGCAGGAGACAAAATGCTCAAGAGACCCAGTACTTC. The chain is built from TRBV27 and TRBJ2-5; D unclear. Trimming took off 6 bases at V and 2 bases at J, with 13 bases between the two ends. This CDR3 comprises 14 residues. The germline V gene has CDR1 MNHEY and CDR2 SMNVEV (reference sequence).

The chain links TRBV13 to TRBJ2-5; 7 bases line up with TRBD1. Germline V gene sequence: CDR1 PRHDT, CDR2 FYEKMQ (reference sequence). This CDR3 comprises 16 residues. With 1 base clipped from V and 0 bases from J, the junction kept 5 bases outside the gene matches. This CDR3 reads CASSLEPRGYQETQYF. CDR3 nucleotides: TGTGCCAGCAGCTTAGAGCCCAGGGGGTACCAAGAGACCCAGTACTTC. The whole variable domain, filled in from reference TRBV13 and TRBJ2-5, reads AAGVIQSPRHLIKEKRETATLKCYPIPRHDTVYWYQQGPGQDPQFLISFYEKMQSDKGSIPDRFSAQQFSDYHSELNMSSLELGDSALYFCASSLEPRGYQETQYFGPGTRLLVL.

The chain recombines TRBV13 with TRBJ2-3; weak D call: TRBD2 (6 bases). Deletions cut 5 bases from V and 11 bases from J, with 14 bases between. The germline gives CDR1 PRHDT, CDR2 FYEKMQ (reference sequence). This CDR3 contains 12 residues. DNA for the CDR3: TGTGCCAGCAGCGAACCGGGACTGCGGCAGTATTTT. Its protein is CASSEPGLRQYF.

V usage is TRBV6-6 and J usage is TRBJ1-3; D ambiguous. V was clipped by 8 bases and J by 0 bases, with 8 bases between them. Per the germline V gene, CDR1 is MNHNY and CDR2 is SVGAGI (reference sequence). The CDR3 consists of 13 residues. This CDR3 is CASRPSSGNTIYF. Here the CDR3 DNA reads TGTGCCAGCCGCCCCAGCTCTGGAAACACCATATATTTT.

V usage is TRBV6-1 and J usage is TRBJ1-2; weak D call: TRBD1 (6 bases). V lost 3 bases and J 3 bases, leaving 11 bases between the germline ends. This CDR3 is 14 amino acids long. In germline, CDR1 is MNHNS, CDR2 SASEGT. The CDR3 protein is CASSDRGGYYGYTF. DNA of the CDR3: TGTGCCAGCAGTGACAGGGGCGGATACTATGGCTACACCTTC.

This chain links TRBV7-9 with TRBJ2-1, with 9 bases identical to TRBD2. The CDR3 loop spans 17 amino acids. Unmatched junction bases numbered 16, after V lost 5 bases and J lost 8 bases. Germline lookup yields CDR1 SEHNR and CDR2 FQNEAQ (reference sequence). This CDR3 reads CASSRTSQRGAEDEQFF. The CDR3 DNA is TGTGCCAGCAGCCGGACAAGCCAGCGGGGGGCCGAGGATGAGCAGTTCTTC.

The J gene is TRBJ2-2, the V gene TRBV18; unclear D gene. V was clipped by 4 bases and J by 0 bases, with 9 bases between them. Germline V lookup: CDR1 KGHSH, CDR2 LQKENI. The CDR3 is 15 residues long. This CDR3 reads CASSRQATNTGELFF. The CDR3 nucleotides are TGTGCCAGCTCACGGCAGGCGACGAACACCGGGGAGCTGTTTTTT.

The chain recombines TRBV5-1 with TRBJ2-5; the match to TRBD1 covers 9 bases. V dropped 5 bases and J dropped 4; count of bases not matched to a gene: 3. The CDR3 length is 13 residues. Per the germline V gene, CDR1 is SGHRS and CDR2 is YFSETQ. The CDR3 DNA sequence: TGCGCCAGCAGTGGGACAGGGTTAGAGACCCAGTACTTC. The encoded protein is CASSGTGLETQYF.